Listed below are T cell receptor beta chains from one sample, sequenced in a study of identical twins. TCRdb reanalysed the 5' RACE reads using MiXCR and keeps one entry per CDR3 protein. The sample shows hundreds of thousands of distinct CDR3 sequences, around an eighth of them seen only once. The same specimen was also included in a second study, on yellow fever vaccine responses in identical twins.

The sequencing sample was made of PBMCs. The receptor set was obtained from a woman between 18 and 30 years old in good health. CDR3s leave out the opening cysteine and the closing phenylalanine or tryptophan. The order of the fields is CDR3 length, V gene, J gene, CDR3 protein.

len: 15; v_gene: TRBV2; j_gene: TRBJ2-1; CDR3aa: ASSEEGWGGSYNEQF
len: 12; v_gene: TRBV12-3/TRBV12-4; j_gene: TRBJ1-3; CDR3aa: ASTRRTKGNTIY
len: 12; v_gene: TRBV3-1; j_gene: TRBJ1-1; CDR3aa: ASSATGRGTEAF
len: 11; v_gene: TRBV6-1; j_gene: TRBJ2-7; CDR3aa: ASTPGQEYEQY
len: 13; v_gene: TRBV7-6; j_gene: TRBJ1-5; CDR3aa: ASSLGVGSNQPQH
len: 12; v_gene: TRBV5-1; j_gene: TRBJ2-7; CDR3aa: ASSLGGTSYEQY
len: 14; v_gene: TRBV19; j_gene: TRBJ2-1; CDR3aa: ASNLGTGGTHNEQF
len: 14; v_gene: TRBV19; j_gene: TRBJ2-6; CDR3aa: ASSMRKISGANVLT
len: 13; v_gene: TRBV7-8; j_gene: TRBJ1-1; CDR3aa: ASSLVYVLNTEAF
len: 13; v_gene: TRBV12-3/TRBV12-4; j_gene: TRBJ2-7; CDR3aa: ASSSTGTGSTEQY
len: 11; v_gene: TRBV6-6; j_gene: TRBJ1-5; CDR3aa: ASRTGNNQPQH
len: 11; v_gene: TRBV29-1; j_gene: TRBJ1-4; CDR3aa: SAGGGIGEKLF
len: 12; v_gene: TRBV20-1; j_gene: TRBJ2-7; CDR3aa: SARVVGISYEQY
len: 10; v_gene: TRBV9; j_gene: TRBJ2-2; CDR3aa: ASRRATGELF
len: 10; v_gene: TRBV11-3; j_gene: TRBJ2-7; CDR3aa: ASVGSSYEQY
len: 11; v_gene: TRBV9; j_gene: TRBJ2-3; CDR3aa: ASSTWDTDTQY
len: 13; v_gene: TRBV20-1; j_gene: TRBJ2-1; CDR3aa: SASGWDRLYNEQF
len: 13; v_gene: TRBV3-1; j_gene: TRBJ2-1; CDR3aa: ASSQDGGRYNEQF
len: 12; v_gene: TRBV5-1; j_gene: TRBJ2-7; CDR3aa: ASSSRGSSYEQY
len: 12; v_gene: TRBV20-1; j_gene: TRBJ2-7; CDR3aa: SAKPGTATYEQY
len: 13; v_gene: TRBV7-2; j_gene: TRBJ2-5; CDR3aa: ASSLELQRQETQY
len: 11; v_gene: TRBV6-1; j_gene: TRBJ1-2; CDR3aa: ASSVQGRDGYT
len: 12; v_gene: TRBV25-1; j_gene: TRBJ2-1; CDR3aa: TSSEYEGTYEQF
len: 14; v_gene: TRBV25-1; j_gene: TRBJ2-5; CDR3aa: ASSEPTGALQETQY
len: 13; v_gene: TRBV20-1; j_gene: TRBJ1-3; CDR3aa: SARAGTEYGNTIY
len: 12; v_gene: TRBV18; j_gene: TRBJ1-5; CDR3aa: ASARTNSNQPQH
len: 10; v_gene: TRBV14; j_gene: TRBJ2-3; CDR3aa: ASSQDRGVKY
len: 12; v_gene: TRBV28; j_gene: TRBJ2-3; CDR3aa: ASSLPTRGMTQY
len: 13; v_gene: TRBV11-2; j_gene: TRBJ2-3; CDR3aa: ASSPSGSLSDTQY
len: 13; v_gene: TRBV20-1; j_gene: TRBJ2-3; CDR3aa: SAPTSGGRTDTQY
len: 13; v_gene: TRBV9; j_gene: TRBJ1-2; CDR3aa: ASSAYLDSYYGYS
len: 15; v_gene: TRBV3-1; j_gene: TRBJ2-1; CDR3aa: ASSQDGRGLLYNEQF
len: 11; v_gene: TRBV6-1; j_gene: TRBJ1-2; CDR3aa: ASRGQTYYGYT
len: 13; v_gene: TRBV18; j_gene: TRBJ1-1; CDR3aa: ASSQKTGMNTEAF
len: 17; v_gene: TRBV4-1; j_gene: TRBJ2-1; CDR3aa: ASSQNSIFRRDKGDEQF
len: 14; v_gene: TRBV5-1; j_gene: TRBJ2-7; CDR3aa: ASSSYPGLTENEQY
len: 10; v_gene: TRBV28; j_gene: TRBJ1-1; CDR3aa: ATLSVHPEAF
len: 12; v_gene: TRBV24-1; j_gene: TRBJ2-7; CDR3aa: ATSDWGADYEQY
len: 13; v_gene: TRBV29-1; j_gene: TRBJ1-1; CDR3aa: SVVGVRPLNTEAF
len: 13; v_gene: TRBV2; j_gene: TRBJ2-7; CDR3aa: ASKPTTGSPGEQY
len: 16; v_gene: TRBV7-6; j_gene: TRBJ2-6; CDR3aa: ASSLETSGVSGANVLT
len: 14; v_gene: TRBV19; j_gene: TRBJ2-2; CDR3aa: ASMALAGGGPGELF
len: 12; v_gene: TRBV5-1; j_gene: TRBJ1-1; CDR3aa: ASSLVGSNTEAF
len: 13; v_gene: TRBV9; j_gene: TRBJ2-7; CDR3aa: ASSATGTSVFEQY
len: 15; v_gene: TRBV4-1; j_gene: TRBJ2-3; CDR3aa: ASSQAGRLAGVDTQY
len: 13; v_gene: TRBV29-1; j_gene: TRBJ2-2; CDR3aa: SVEDEGKFSGELF
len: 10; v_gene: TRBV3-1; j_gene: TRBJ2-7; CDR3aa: ASSQSSFEQY
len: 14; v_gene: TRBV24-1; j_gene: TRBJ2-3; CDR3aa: ATSDLQPLGADTQY
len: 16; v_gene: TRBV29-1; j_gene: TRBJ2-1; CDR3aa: SVEDPGSESSSYNEQF
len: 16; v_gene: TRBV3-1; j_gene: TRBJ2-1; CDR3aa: ASSQVGPGQGFGGEQF
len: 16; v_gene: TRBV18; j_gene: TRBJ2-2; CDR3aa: ASSPDLVAGSNTGELF
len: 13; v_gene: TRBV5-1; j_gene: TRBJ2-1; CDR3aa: ASSLVGLGSNEQF
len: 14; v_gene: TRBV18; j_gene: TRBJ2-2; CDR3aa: ASSPPLAANTGELF
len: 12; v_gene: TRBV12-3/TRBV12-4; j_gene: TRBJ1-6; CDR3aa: ASSTYRGGSPLH
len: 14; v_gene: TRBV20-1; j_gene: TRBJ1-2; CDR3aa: SARNPGGRGDYGYT
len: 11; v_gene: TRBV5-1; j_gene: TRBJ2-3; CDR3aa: ASSLQGTDTQY
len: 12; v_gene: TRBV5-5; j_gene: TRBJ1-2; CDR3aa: ASSPQGTNYGYT
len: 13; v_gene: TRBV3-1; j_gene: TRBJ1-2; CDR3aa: ASSQDTLGVYGYT
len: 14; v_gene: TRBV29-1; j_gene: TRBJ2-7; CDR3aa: SVSSPQGAGSYEQY